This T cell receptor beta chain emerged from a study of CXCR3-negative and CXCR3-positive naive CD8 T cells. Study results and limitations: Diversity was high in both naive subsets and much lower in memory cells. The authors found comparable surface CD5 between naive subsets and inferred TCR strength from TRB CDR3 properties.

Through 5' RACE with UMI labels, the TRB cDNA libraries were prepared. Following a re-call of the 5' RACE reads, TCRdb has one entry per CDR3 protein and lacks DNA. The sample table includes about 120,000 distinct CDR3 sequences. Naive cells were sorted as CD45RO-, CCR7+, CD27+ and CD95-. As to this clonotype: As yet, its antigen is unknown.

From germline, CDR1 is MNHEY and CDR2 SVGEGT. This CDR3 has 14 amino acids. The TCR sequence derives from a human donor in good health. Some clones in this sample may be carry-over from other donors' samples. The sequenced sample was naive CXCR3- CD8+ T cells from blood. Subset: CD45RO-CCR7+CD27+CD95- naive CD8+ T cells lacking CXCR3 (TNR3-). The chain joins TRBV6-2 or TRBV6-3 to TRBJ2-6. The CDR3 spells CASSYSSGANVLTF.